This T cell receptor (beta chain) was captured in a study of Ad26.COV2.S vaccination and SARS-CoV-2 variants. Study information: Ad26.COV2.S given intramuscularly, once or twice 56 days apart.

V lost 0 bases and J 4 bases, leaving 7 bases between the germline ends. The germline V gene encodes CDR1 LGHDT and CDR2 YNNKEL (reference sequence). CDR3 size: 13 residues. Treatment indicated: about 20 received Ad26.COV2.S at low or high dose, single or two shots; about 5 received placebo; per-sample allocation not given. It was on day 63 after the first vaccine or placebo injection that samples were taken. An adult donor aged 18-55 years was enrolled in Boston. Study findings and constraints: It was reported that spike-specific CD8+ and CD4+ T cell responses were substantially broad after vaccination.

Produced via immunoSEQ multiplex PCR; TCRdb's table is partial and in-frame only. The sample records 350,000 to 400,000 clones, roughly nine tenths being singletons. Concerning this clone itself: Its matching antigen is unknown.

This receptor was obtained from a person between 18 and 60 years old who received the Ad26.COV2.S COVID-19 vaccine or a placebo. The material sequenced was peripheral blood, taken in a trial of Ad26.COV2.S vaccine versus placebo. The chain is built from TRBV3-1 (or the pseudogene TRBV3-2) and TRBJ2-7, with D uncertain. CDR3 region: CASSQDPDYEQYF. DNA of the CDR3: TGTGCCAGCAGCCAAGATCCAGATTACGAGCAGTACTTC.